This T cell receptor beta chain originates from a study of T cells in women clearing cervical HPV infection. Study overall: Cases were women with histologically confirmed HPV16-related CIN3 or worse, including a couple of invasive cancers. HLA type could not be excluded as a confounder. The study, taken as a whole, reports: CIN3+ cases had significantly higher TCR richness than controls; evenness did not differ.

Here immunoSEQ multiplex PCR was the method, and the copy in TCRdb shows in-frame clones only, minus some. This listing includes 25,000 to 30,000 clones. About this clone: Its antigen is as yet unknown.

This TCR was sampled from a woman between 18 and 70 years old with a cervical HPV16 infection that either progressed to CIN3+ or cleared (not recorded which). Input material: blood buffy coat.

The sequenced part of the CDR3 DNA is TGTGCCAGTATTGGACTGGACAGAGATAATGAAAAA. Amino acids: CASIGLDRDNEK. The complete CDR3 reads CASIGLDRDNEKLFF. V gene TRBV19 combines with J gene TRBJ1-4; TRBD1 might be the D (6 bases). Sequencing ends 3 residues short of the CDR3 end; the germline J gene provides the rest. The germline V and J ends were trimmed by 7 bases and 4 bases, with 16 bases remaining between them. Per the germline V gene, CDR1 is LNHDA and CDR2 is SQIVND (reference sequence). The CDR3 is made up of 15 amino acids.